One and the same sample provided the 4 T cell receptor beta chains below, sequenced in a study of blood T cell repertoires in COVID-19. Measured with immunoSEQ multiplex PCR; TCRdb has only the in-frame clones, and not every one. The sample has 300,000 to 350,000 clones, roughly 91% seen once. The sample comprised PBMCs or T cells enriched from blood (not recorded which). The receptors derive from a woman in her 30s who had recovered from COVID-19.

The CDR3 loop reads CASSQVGRVADTQYF. CDR3 DNA sequence: TGCGCCAGCAGCCAAGTAGGGCGGGTAGCAGATACGCAGTATTTT. The rearrangement joins TRBV4-3 to TRBJ2-3; tentative D call: TRBD2 (5 bases). Germline V gene lookup returns CDR1 LGHNA and CDR2 YSLEER. CDR3 length equals 15 residues. Trimming stripped 1 base from V and 4 bases from J, with 12 bases between.

The chain uses TRBV5-4 and TRBJ1-2; 8 bases are shared with TRBD1. The CDR3 consists of 13 residues. The V gene end was trimmed by 4 bases and the J gene end by 8 bases; junction bases not matched to a gene: 7. Germline CDR1 and CDR2: SGHNT and YYREEE (reference sequence). CDR3 in DNA: TGTGCCAGCAGCCCCGGACAGGGCCGGGGCTACACCTTC. It specifies CASSPGQGRGYTF.

The chain employs TRBV11-2 and TRBJ1-1; D perhaps matches TRBD1 (6 bases). There are 13 residues in the CDR3. V dropped 5 bases and J dropped 3 bases, with 10 bases sitting between them. Germline V gene data show CDR1 as SGHAT and CDR2 as FQNNGV. The CDR3 sequence: CASSPGVDTEAFF. The CDR3, as DNA: TGTGCCAGCAGCCCAGGGGTGGACACTGAAGCTTTCTTT. The full variable domain, with the rest looked up from reference TRBV11-2 and TRBJ1-1, is EAGVAQSPRYKIIEKRQSVAFWCNPISGHATLYWYQQILGQGPKLLIQFQNNGVVDDSQLPKDRFSAERLKGVDSTLKIQPAKLEDSAVYLCASSPGVDTEAFFGQGTRLTVV.

The chain recombines TRBV5-1 with TRBJ2-7; D may be TRBD1 (6 bases). The CDR3 runs 17 residues. Deletions cut 2 bases from V and 0 bases from J, with 18 bases between. Germline lookup yields CDR1 SGHRS and CDR2 YFSETQ. In DNA, the CDR3 is TGCGCCAGCAGCTTTAACTACCTGACAGGTAGCTCCTACGAGCAGTACTTC. This codes for CASSFNYLTGSSYEQYF.